This TCR beta chain comes out of a study of T cells after yellow fever vaccination. Study-wide background: Fractions low in cell number were prepared with SMART-Seq v4 Ultra Low Input. Overall study findings and caveats: Primary-vaccination clones mostly resurfaced post-booster (around 95% CD4, approximately 89% CD8). Although most clonotypes did not, a small share appeared in both CD4 and CD8 compartments.

The CDR3 totals 13 residues. V was cut by 5 bases and J by 1 base, with 8 bases left in between. Germline V CDR1 and CDR2: SQVTM, ANQGSEA. Template-switching 5'RACE yielded the TCR cDNA; a universal primer site and UMIs were added in the process. Each CDR3 protein gets one entry after TCRdb re-called the 5' RACE reads with MiXCR. The data contain about 94,000 distinct CDR3 sequences, almost 9% of them singletons. This clonotype was recorded a few times. The TCR originated in a man between 18 and 35 years old who received the YFV17D yellow fever vaccine. The chain combines TRBV29-1 with TRBJ2-2; D is uncertain. The source material was CD8+ T cells not binding an NS4B(214-222) dextramer, sorted from PBMCs, sampled around 16 days after the first yellow fever vaccination. CDR3 sequence reads: CSVWAGNTGELFF. CDR3 in DNA: TGCAGCGTTTGGGCAGGGAACACCGGGGAGCTGTTTTTT.